This T cell receptor (beta chain) was profiled in a study of blood T cell repertoires in COVID-19. Study at large: Spain, Italy and the United States supplied samples that represented acute and convalescent COVID-19. In each case, the material was cDNA or gDNA derived from T cells, B-cell-depleted T cells, or PBMCs.

In the original analysis: Researchers report that nucleated cell counts were estimated from reference gene primer amplification. Sequencing was performed with immunoSEQ multiplex PCR; in TCRdb, only in-frame clones are kept and a portion is missing. V, J and clone size derive from that table, while D and trimming were established from the DNA sequence. The data show 330,000 or so clones, with approximately 90% seen just once and approximately 9.4% held by the top ten. V lost 0 bases to trimming and J lost 3 bases; unmatched junction nucleotides: 4. This CDR3 spans 15 amino acids. Looked up from germline, CDR1 is SGDLS and CDR2 is YYNGEE. Seattle researchers signed up patients amid active infection and tracked them longitudinally.

The TCR comes from a man aged 30 to 39 with COVID-19, enrolled during active disease. The chain is built from TRBV9 and TRBJ2-7; TRBD2 aligns across 9 bases. The sample taken for sequencing was peripheral blood. The CDR3, as DNA: TGTGCCAGCAGCGTAGCTGATAGCGGGAGCTACGAGCAGTACTTC. Translation gives CASSVADSGSYEQYF.